The next 20 T cell receptor beta chains were all read from a single sample in a study of siplizumab effects on memory and regulatory T cells. Only in-frame clones appear in the TCRdb table, and some are missing; sequencing was by immunoSEQ multiplex PCR. Altogether about 110,000 clones are present, roughly 92% being singletons, with the ten largest covering around 1.3%. Sequences were obtained from CD4+ T cells sorted from blood. The receptor source for this set is a human donor in good health.

The V call is TRBV6-1, the J call TRBJ2-5, with no clear D. The germline gives CDR1 MNHNS, CDR2 SASEGT. With 4 bases removed from V and 1 base from J, the gap between germline ends came to 7 bases. This CDR3 has 13 amino acids. This CDR3 reads CASSAGTQETQYF. In nucleotides, the CDR3 is TGTGCCAGCAGTGCCGGCACCCAAGAGACCCAGTACTTC.

This clone was seen more than once but under ten times. This rearrangement joins TRBV12-5 to TRBJ2-7, with a possible D match to TRBD1 (6 bases). Trimming removed 2 bases at V and 6 bases at J, with 23 bases between. Germline lookup yields CDR1 LGHNT and CDR2 FRNRAP. CDR3 length: 17 amino acids. Here the CDR3 DNA reads TGTGCTAGTGGTTTGACGTTGACCGGGACACGGGCACTCGAGCAGTACTTC. Residues: CASGLTLTGTRALEQYF.

The chain links TRBV9 to TRBJ2-5; a possible D gene is TRBD2 (6 bases). Per the germline V gene, CDR1 is SGDLS and CDR2 is YYNGEE. CDR3 length equals 15 residues. The V gene lost 0 bases and the J gene lost 7 bases, with 16 bases spanning the gap. CDR3 sequence reads: CASSVESGSGGTQYF. In nucleotides, the CDR3 is TGTGCCAGCAGCGTAGAGTCCGGGAGTGGAGGGACCCAGTACTTC.

The chain links TRBV4-1 to TRBJ2-1; D is uncertain. The CDR3 extends over 16 amino acids. Trimming took 3 bases from V and 0 from J, leaving 12 bases between them. Germline CDR1 MGHRA, CDR2 YSYEKL. CDR3 protein: CASSHPPSSSYNEQFF. The CDR3 coding sequence is TGCGCCAGCAGCCACCCTCCGTCAAGCTCCTACAATGAGCAGTTCTTC.

This chain joins TRBV12-5 and TRBJ2-1, with D perhaps TRBD2 (6 bases). Trimming took off 2 bases at V and 6 bases at J, with 17 bases between the two ends. This CDR3 contains 16 residues. CDR1 is LGHNT, CDR2 FRNRAP, per germline. Written as DNA, the CDR3 is TGTGCTAGTGGTTTGCCCCGGAGGGCCCCGATCAATGAGCAGTTCTTC. Protein product: CASGLPRRAPINEQFF.

This clone was seen only once. The sample carries other DNA sequences with the same CDR3. The chain is built from TRBV14 and TRBJ1-2; D unresolved. The CDR3 has 11 residues. The V end was cut by 1 base, the J end by 7 bases, with 4 bases between. CDR1 and CDR2 from the germline V gene are SGHDN and FVKESK. The CDR3 DNA is TGTGCCAGCAGCCAAGCCGGTGGCTACACCTTC. Translating gives CASSQAGGYTF.

The chain links TRBV7-7 to TRBJ2-5, with D maybe TRBD2 (6 bases). The CDR3 length is 15 residues. Germline CDR1 reads SSHAT; CDR2 reads FNYEAQ (reference sequence). Between the trimmed V and J ends, which lost 5 bases and 5 bases, there was a span of 18 bases. CDR3 coding DNA: TGTGCCAGCAGCCCGCGGGGAAGGAGGGATGAGACCCAGTACTTC. Its translation: CASSPRGRRDETQYF.

V usage is TRBV28 and J usage is TRBJ2-5, with D unresolved. The germline gives CDR1 MDHEN, CDR2 SYDVKM. V lost 4 bases and J 1 base, leaving 10 bases between the germline ends. This CDR3 region has 14 residues. This chain's CDR3 is CASSSPYVQETQYF. CDR3 nucleotide sequence: TGTGCCAGCAGTTCCCCCTATGTCCAAGAGACCCAGTACTTC.

The chain recombines TRBV15 with TRBJ2-1, with D possibly TRBD2 on 6 matching bases. The CDR3 has 17 amino acids. Germline V CDR1 and CDR2: LNHNV, YYDKDF (reference sequence). V dropped 0 bases and J dropped 0 bases, with 12 bases sitting between them. The CDR3 protein is CATSRDRWGLSYNEQFF. DNA of the CDR3: TGTGCCACCAGCAGAGATCGATGGGGACTCTCCTACAATGAGCAGTTCTTC.

This chain links TRBV19 with TRBJ1-3; D remains ambiguous. The germline V and J ends were trimmed by 3 bases and 0 bases, with 12 bases remaining between them. This CDR3 contains 16 residues. Germline V gene sequence: CDR1 LNHDA, CDR2 SQIVND (reference sequence). The CDR3 here is CASSMNGGYSGNTIYF. CDR3 sequence (DNA): TGTGCCAGTAGTATGAACGGAGGTTACTCTGGAAACACCATATATTTT.

The chain links TRBV5-4 to TRBJ2-7; 8 bases agree with TRBD1. The germline CDR1 and CDR2 sequences are SGHNT and YYREEE (reference sequence). This CDR3 has 14 residues. V dropped 5 bases and J dropped 4; count of bases not matched to a gene: 8. CDR3 coding DNA: TGTGCCAGCAGATTACAGGGGGAACTGTACGAGCAGTACTTC. Translating it yields CASRLQGELYEQYF.

The chain employs TRBV7-9 and TRBJ1-5; possible D gene TRBD1, 6 bases. Trimming cost V 4 bases and J 2 bases, with 12 bases left between them. This CDR3 is 15 amino acids long. Germline CDR1 and CDR2: SEHNR and FQNEAQ (reference sequence). CDR3 sequence (DNA): TGTGCCAGCAGCTCCCACAGGGATCGCAATCAGCCCCAGCATTTT. Protein product: CASSSHRDRNQPQHF.

A single count supports this clone. V and J are TRBV6-5 and TRBJ2-1; D gene unclear. Germline CDR1 and CDR2: MNHEY and SVGAGI. The CDR3 has 11 amino acids. Trimming removed 6 bases from V and 5 bases from J, with 5 bases in between. CDR3 in amino acids: CASSFNNEQFF. CDR3 in DNA: TGTGCCAGCAGCTTTAACAATGAGCAGTTCTTC.

The rearrangement uses TRBV5-4 and TRBJ2-5; 7 positions agree with TRBD2. Germline V gives CDR1 SGHNT, CDR2 YYREEE (reference sequence). The V and J ends lost 1 base and 3 bases, in that order; junction bases with no gene match: 18. The CDR3 is 19 residues long. The CDR3 DNA is TGTGCCAGCAGCTTGAGGGCGGTAGCGGGCGGGGGAAGGAAAGAGACCCAGTACTTC. This gives the protein CASSLRAVAGGGRKETQYF.

This clone has only a few counts. The CDR3 coding sequence is TGCGCCACCAAACAGGGGGCCTCCTACAATGAGCAGTTCTTC. Its translation: CATKQGASYNEQFF. The chain uses TRBV5-1 and TRBJ2-1; TRBD1 matches at 9 bases. The CDR3 is 14 amino acids. J lost 0 bases, V lost 9 bases, and 4 bases had no gene match. Germline V gene lookup returns CDR1 SGHRS and CDR2 YFSETQ.

The chain carries TRBV11-1 and TRBJ2-1; the D is unclear. The CDR3 length is 14 residues. Per germline, CDR1 SGHAT and CDR2 FQDESV (reference sequence). V lost 5 bases and J 0 bases, leaving 8 bases between the germline ends. For the CDR3, the DNA is TGTGCCAGCAGCCGCGGACCCTCCTACAATGAGCAGTTCTTC. Encoded protein: CASSRGPSYNEQFF.

The J gene is TRBJ2-1, the V gene TRBV5-1; the D gene is possibly TRBD1 (5 bases). The ends were cut back, 4 bases at V and 5 bases at J, with 16 bases in the middle. Germline-derived CDR1 and CDR2 are SGHRS and YFSETQ. The CDR3 is 15 amino acids. In DNA form, the CDR3 reads TGCGCCAGCAGCAACGCTCCAGGGTATGACAATGAGCAGTTCTTC. The encoded protein is CASSNAPGYDNEQFF.

The chain recombines TRBV7-6 with TRBJ1-3; D ambiguous. The germline gives CDR1 SGHVS, CDR2 FNYEAQ. Trimming took off 5 bases at V and 4 bases at J, with 15 bases between the two ends. The CDR3 loop spans 15 amino acids. Written as DNA, the CDR3 is TGTGCCAGCAGCCCGACCCTCTTCTCGGGAAACACCATATATTTT. It specifies CASSPTLFSGNTIYF.

This chain connects TRBV9 to TRBJ2-4; the D gene is possibly TRBD2 (5 bases). V was shortened by 1 base and J by 8 bases, with 13 bases between the two germline ends. The CDR3 runs to 14 residues. Germline V gene data show CDR1 as SGDLS and CDR2 as YYNGEE. CDR3 coding DNA: TGTGCCAGCAGCGTATCCCCGAAAGCGGACATTCAGTACTTC. Translating it yields CASSVSPKADIQYF.

The chain has TRBV2 and TRBJ2-2; TRBD1 matches at 9 bases. Germline trimming cut 7 bases from V and 3 bases from J; bases unmatched to any gene: 3. This CDR3 has 14 amino acids. Germline CDR1 reads SNHLY; CDR2 reads FYNNEI. The CDR3 DNA follows: TGTGCCAGCACAGGACAGGGGTACACCGGGGAGCTGTTTTTT. Translated: CASTGQGYTGELFF.